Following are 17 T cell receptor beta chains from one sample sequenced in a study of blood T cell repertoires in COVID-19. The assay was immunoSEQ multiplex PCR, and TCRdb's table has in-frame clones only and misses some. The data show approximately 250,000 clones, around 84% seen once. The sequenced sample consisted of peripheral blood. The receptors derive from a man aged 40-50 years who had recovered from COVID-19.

The CDR3 DNA reads TGTGCCAGCAGTCGAGGCAGGGGATCCTACAATGAGCAGTTCTTC. Amino acids: CASSRGRGSYNEQFF. The chain couples TRBV27 to TRBJ2-1; maybe TRBD1 (6 bases). V was trimmed by 5 bases and J by 1 base, leaving 12 bases between them. This CDR3 has 15 residues. CDR1 is MNHEY and CDR2 is SMNVEV in the germline V gene (reference sequence).

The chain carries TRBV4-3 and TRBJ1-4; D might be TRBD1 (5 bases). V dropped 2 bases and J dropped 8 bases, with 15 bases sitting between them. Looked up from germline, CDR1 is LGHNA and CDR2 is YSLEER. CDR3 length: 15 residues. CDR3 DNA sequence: TGCGCCAGCAGCCAAAACCTCGGTGGGGGGGAAAAACTGTTTTTT. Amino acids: CASSQNLGGGEKLFF.

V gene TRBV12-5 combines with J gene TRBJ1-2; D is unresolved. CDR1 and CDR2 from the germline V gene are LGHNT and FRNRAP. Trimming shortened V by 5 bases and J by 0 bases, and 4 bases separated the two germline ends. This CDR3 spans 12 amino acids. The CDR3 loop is CASGQSNYGYTF. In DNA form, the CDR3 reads TGTGCTAGTGGTCAATCTAACTATGGCTACACCTTC.

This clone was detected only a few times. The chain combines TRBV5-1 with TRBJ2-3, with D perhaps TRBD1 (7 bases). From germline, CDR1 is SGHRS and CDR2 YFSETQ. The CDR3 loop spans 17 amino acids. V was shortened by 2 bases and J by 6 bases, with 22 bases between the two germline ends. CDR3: CASSFAYRGGGQDTQYF. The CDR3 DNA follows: TGCGCCAGCAGCTTTGCGTACAGGGGAGGAGGGCAGGATACGCAGTATTTT.

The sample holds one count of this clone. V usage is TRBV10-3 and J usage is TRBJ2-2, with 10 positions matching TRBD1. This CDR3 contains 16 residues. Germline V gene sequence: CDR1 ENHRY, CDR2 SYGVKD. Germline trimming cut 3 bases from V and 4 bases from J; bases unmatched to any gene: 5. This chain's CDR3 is CAISELGQGSTGELFF. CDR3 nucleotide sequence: TGTGCCATCAGTGAACTGGGACAGGGGTCCACCGGGGAGCTGTTTTTT.

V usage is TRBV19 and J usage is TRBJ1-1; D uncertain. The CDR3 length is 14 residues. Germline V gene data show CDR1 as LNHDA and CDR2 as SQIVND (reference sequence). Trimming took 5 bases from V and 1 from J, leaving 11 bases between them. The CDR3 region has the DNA TGTGCCAGTAGTCCTCAACGGGAGAACACTGAAGCTTTCTTT. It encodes CASSPQRENTEAFF.

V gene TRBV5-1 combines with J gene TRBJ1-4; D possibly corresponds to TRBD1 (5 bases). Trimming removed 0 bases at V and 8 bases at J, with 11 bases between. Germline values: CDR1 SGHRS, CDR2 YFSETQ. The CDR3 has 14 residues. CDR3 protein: CASSLDGAEEKLFF. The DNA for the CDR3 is TGCGCCAGCAGCTTGGATGGGGCAGAGGAAAAACTGTTTTTT.

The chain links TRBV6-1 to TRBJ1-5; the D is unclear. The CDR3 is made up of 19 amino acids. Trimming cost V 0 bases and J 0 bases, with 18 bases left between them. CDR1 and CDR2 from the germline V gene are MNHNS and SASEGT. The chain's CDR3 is CASSEARGSVRYSNQPQHF. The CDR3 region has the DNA TGTGCCAGCAGTGAAGCGCGAGGGTCCGTCAGGTATAGCAATCAGCCCCAGCATTTT.

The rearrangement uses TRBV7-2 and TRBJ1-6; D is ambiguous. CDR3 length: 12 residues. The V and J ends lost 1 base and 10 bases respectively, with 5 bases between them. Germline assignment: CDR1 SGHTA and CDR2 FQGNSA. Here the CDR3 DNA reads TGTGCCAGCAGCTTAGTGGGCTCACCCCTCCACTTT. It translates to CASSLVGSPLHF.

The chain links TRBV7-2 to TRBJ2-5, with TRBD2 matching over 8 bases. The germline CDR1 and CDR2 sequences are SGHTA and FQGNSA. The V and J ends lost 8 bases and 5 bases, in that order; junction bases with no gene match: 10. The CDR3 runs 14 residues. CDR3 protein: CASYRGGGQETQYF. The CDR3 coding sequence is TGTGCCAGCTACCGAGGCGGGGGGCAGGAGACCCAGTACTTC. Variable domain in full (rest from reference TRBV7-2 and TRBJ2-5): GAGVSQSPSNKVTEKGKDVELRCDPISGHTALYWYRQSLGQGLEFLIYFQGNSAPDKSGLPSDRFSAERTGGSVSTLTIQRTQQEDSAVYLCASYRGGGQETQYFGPGTRLLVL.

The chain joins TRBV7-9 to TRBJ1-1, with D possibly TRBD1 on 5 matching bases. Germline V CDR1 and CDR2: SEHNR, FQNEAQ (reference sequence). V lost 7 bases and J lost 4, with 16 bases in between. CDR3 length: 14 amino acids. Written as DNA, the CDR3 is TGTGCCAGCACCCCGTTGGGGCTTGGCACTGAAGCTTTCTTT. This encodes CASTPLGLGTEAFF.

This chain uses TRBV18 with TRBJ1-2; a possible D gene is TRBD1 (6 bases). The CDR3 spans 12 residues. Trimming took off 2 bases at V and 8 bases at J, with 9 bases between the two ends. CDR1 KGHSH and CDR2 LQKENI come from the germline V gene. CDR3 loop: CASSPEGDGYTF. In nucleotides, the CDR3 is TGTGCCAGCTCACCAGAGGGGGACGGCTACACCTTC.

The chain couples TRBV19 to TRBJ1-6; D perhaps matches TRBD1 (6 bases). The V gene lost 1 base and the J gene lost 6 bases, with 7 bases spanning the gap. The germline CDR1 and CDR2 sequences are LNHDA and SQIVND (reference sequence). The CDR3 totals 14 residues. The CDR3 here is CASSIGTVNSPLHF. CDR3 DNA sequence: TGTGCCAGTAGTATAGGGACAGTTAATTCACCCCTCCACTTT.

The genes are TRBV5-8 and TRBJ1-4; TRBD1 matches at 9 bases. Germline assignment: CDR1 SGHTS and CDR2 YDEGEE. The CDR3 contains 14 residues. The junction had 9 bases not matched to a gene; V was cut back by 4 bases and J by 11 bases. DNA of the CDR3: TGTGCCAGCAGCCCCACTCGGGGACAGGGTAAACTGTTTTTT. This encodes CASSPTRGQGKLFF.

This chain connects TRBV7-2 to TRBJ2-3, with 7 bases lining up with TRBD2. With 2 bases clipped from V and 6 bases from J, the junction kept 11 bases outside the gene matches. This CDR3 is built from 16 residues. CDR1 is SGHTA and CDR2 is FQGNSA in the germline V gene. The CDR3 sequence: CASSLLSGNMPDTQYF. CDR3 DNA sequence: TGTGCCAGCAGCTTACTCAGCGGGAATATGCCGGATACGCAGTATTTT.

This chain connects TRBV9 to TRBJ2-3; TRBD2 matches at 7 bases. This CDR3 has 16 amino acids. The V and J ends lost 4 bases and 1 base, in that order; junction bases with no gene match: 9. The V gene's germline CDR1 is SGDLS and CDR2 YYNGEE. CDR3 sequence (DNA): TGTGCCAGCAGCCTAGGTCCGCTAGCGGGCACAGATACGCAGTATTTT. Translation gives CASSLGPLAGTDTQYF.

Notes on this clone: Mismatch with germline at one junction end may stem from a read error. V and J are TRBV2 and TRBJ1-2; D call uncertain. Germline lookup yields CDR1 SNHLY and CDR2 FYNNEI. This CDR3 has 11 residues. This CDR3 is CASSDNSYAHF. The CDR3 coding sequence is TGTGCCAGCAGTGATAACAGCTATGCCCACTTC.